The rows below give T cell receptor beta chains drawn from one sample of a study of blood T cell repertoires in COVID-19. Clones were read by immunoSEQ multiplex PCR, and TCRdb kept only the in-frame ones, dropping some. The sample has approximately 360,000 clones, 90% seen once. The sample consisted of peripheral blood. These receptors all come from a young man with active or convalescent COVID-19. CDR3s include the opening cysteine and the closing phenylalanine or tryptophan. A D gene is named only where the DNA matches it firmly. The size of a clone is reported for some rows only, either as once, few or many, or as a class for expanded clones.

j_gene	d_gene	abundance	v_gene	CDR3aa	CDR3nt
TRBJ1-4	TRBD1	NA	TRBV28	CASSQDRGRSEKLFF	TGTGCCAGCAGTCAAGACAGGGGTAGAAGTGAAAAACTGTTTTTT
TRBJ1-1	TRBD1	NA	TRBV5-8	CASSLGQGGNTEAFF	TGTGCCAGCAGCTTGGGACAGGGCGGTAACACTGAAGCTTTCTTT
TRBJ1-1	NA	once	TRBV7-2	CASSYLRQEAFF	TGTGCCAGCAGCTACTTGCGACAGGAAGCTTTCTTT
TRBJ2-7	TRBD1	once	TRBV2	CASSGQGISYEQYF	TGTGCCAGCAGTGGACAGGGGATTTCCTACGAGCAGTACTTC
TRBJ1-5	NA	NA	TRBV19	CASSMEQGFGQPQHF	TGTGCCAGTAGCATGGAGCAGGGTTTCGGTCAGCCCCAGCATTTT
TRBJ1-6	NA	NA	TRBV4-2	CASSQIHQGISPLHF	TGTGCCAGCAGCCAAATTCATCAGGGGATCTCACCCCTCCACTTT
TRBJ2-7	NA	NA	TRBV18	CASSPRPGVNSYEQYF	TGTGCCAGCTCACCACGTCCAGGGGTGAACTCCTACGAGCAGTACTTC
TRBJ2-7	TRBD2	NA	TRBV4-2	CASSQGVAGGYEQYF	TGTGCCAGCAGCCAAGGCGTAGCGGGAGGCTACGAGCAGTACTTC
TRBJ2-3	NA	NA	TRBV29-1	CSVEVGADSTDTQYF	TGCAGCGTTGAAGTGGGGGCCGATAGCACAGATACGCAGTATTTT
TRBJ1-4	TRBD1	NA	TRBV13	CASSPYPGQGYEKLFF	TGTGCCAGCAGCCCATACCCGGGACAGGGGTATGAAAAACTGTTTTTT
TRBJ1-5	NA	NA	TRBV29-1	CSASTGYGNQPQHF	TGCAGCGCCTCAACAGGGTACGGGAATCAGCCCCAGCATTTT
TRBJ2-1	NA	NA	TRBV5-4	CASSKTPGLPSYNEQFF	TGTGCCAGCAGTAAAACGCCGGGACTCCCCTCCTACAATGAGCAGTTCTTC
TRBJ1-2	NA	NA	TRBV25-1	CASSVDQGGDYGYTF	TGTGCCAGCAGTGTTGATCAGGGTGGAGACTATGGCTACACCTTC
TRBJ2-5	NA	NA	TRBV9	CASSVGQAGETQYF	TGTGCCAGCAGCGTCGGTCAGGCGGGGGAGACCCAGTACTTC
TRBJ1-5	TRBD1	NA	TRBV2	CASSLRKVTTGTNQPQHF	TGTGCCAGCAGCCTTCGAAAGGTTACGACAGGGACGAATCAGCCCCAGCATTTT
TRBJ2-7	NA	NA	TRBV18	CASSPPVGAHEQYF	TGTGCCAGCTCACCACCGGTAGGGGCCCACGAGCAGTACTTC
TRBJ2-7	NA	once	TRBV4-2	CASSQDSGQVGDEQYF	TGTGCCAGCAGCCAAGATTCGGGCCAGGTAGGGGACGAGCAGTACTTC
TRBJ1-1	NA	NA	TRBV2	CASSEGLTGPTEAFF	TGTGCCAGCAGTGAAGGCCTCACAGGGCCGACTGAAGCTTTCTTT
TRBJ1-5	TRBD1	NA	TRBV7-2	CASSLREGTGHSNQPQHF	TGTGCCAGCAGCTTGAGGGAGGGGACAGGTCATAGCAATCAGCCCCAGCATTTT
TRBJ2-7	NA	NA	TRBV27	CASSPLPRGNYEQYF	TGTGCCAGCAGTCCCCTCCCGCGGGGAAACTACGAGCAGTACTTC
TRBJ2-1	NA	NA	TRBV7-2	CASSFYNYNEQFF	TGTGCCAGCAGCTTTTACAACTACAATGAGCAGTTCTTC
TRBJ2-1	TRBD2	NA	TRBV9	CASSVGSGGAFEQFF	TGTGCCAGCAGCGTTGGTAGCGGGGGGGCTTTTGAGCAGTTCTTC
TRBJ2-5	NA	NA	TRBV24-1	CATDPRGRETQYF	TGTGCCACGGACCCCAGGGGGAGGGAGACCCAGTACTTC
TRBJ2-2	TRBD2	once	TRBV4-2	CASSQDFGRELTGKLFF	TGTGCCAGCAGCCAAGATTTCGGGCGGGAGTTAACCGGGAAGCTGTTTTTT
TRBJ2-3	NA	NA	TRBV29-1	CSAGGGSGTDTQYF	TGCAGCGCGGGGGGCGGGAGTGGCACAGATACGCAGTATTTT
TRBJ2-3	NA	NA	TRBV6-2/TRBV6-3	CASSYADSRHTQYF	TGTGCCAGCAGTTACGCTGACAGCCGTCATACGCAGTATTTT
TRBJ2-7	NA	NA	TRBV20-1	CSASDSGEQYF	TGCAGTGCTAGTGACAGTGGCGAGCAGTACTTC
TRBJ1-5	TRBD1	NA	TRBV4-1	CASSQDRVVQPQHF	TGCGCCAGCAGCCAGGACAGGGTTGTTCAGCCCCAGCATTTT
TRBJ1-2	NA	NA	TRBV29-1	CSVAQTPTGSGYTF	TGCAGCGTGGCCCAAACTCCCACAGGGTCTGGCTACACCTTC
TRBJ2-3	TRBD2	NA	TRBV28	CASSRGGTDTQYF	TGTGCCAGCAGTCGGGGGGGAACAGATACGCAGTATTTT
TRBJ1-6	TRBD1	few	TRBV7-9	CASSSGTGGSPLHF	TGTGCCAGCAGCTCAGGGACAGGGGGTTCACCCCTCCACTTT
TRBJ2-7	TRBD2	NA	TRBV27	CASSTSGSSYEQYF	TGTGCCAGCAGCACTAGCGGGAGCTCCTACGAGCAGTACTTC
TRBJ1-5	NA	NA	TRBV24-1	CATSDRVNQPQHF	TGTGCCACCAGTGATCGAGTTAATCAGCCCCAGCATTTT
TRBJ1-2	TRBD1	NA	TRBV4-2	CASSQDPDRGGGYTF	TGTGCCAGCAGCCAAGATCCAGACAGGGGTGGAGGCTACACCTTC
TRBJ2-3	TRBD1	NA	TRBV6-6	CASSYAGRQGSYTQYF	TGTGCCAGCAGTTACGCCGGGAGACAGGGGTCATATACGCAGTATTTT
TRBJ1-4	TRBD1	NA	TRBV24-1	CATSDSGTDGEKLFF	TGTGCCACCAGTGATTCCGGGACAGACGGGGAAAAACTGTTTTTT
TRBJ2-1	TRBD2	NA	TRBV27	CASSFLGLAGPSDNEQFF	TGTGCCAGCAGTTTCCTAGGACTAGCGGGGCCCTCGGACAATGAGCAGTTCTTC
TRBJ2-3	NA	NA	TRBV29-1	CSVGLGNTDTQYF	TGCAGCGTGGGCCTCGGGAACACAGATACGCAGTATTTT
TRBJ1-2	NA	few	TRBV12-3/TRBV12-4	CASSVQTNYGYTF	TGTGCCAGCTCCGTACAGACCAACTATGGCTACACCTTC
TRBJ1-4	NA	NA	TRBV3-1/TRBV3-2	CASSQVGDTNEKLFF	TGTGCCAGCAGCCAAGTCGGAGACACTAATGAAAAACTGTTTTTT